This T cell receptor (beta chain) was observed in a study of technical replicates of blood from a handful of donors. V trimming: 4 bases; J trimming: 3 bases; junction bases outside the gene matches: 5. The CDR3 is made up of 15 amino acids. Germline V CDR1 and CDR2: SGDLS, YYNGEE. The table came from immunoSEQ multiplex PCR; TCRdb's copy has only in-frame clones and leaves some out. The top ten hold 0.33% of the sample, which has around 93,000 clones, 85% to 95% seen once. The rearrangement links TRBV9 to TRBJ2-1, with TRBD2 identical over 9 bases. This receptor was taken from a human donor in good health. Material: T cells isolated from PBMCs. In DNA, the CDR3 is TGTGCCAGCAGCTGGACTAGCGAATTCTACAATGAGCAGTTCTTC. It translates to CASSWTSEFYNEQFF.